This is a list of T cell receptor beta chains from one sample in a study of cytomegalovirus exposure and HLA in healthy donors. Produced via immunoSEQ multiplex PCR; TCRdb's table is partial and in-frame only. This sample has 200,000 or so clones, with approximately 80% found just once. The material sequenced was PBMCs. Source of these receptors: a woman aged 25 to 39 in good health and CMV-seropositive. CDR3s leave out the opening cysteine and the closing phenylalanine or tryptophan. D genes are given only for firm matches. Clone size is shown for a subset of rows, as once, few, many or a class of expanded clone.

d_gene	abundance	j_gene	v_gene	CDR3aa
TRBD2	.	TRBJ2-1	TRBV4-2	ASSQDVGRAINEQF
.	few	TRBJ1-1	TRBV30	AWGYSQRPAF
TRBD2	.	TRBJ2-3	TRBV7-9	ASSSTRGGTNTQY
.	.	TRBJ2-7	TRBV7-2	ASTRSYEQY
.	.	TRBJ1-1	TRBV6-5	ASRRGGTEAF
.	.	TRBJ2-1	TRBV11-2	ASSSSGTLGNEQF
TRBD1	.	TRBJ1-5	TRBV5-6	ASSWSGDRVDQPQH
.	.	TRBJ1-2	TRBV11-2	ASSVPANYGYT
.	.	TRBJ1-1	TRBV6-5	ASSRGGRRGAEAF
.	.	TRBJ2-7	TRBV5-8	ASSKTAYEQY
.	.	TRBJ2-7	TRBV29-1	SVVAGPYEQY
.	.	TRBJ2-7	TRBV5-6	ASSLGHLGYEQY
TRBD1	.	TRBJ2-6	TRBV5-1	ASSLSLTGGSGANVLT
TRBD2	.	TRBJ2-1	TRBV15	ATSARLAGAGNEQF
TRBD1	.	TRBJ1-2	TRBV6-5	ASSSGTGGGYT
TRBD1	.	TRBJ2-7	TRBV7-6	ASSSRQGANEQY
.	.	TRBJ2-1	TRBV7-9	ASRPGGKGDNEQF
.	.	TRBJ1-1	TRBV19	ASSIQGMNTEAF
TRBD1	.	TRBJ1-2	TRBV18	ASSPGQGRGYT
.	.	TRBJ2-5	TRBV19	ASSIRTTETQY
.	.	TRBJ2-1	TRBV5-4	ASSLPGYNEQF
.	few	TRBJ1-2	TRBV27	ASSSISGSDYGYT
TRBD2	.	TRBJ2-7	TRBV29-1	SVTGLAGTYEQY
TRBD2	.	TRBJ2-7	TRBV5-6	ASSLGTGTSGSYEQY
.	once	TRBJ1-2	TRBV9	ASSVTTGLGNYGYT
.	.	TRBJ2-7	TRBV5-1	ASNSAGQSSYEQY
.	.	TRBJ1-1	TRBV5-6	ASSPTGLRAEAF
.	.	TRBJ2-2	TRBV27	ASSLLWRGGELF
.	.	TRBJ2-3	TRBV2	ASIGTLADTQY
.	.	TRBJ2-7	TRBV11-2	ASSLGAISYEQY
.	.	TRBJ2-7	TRBV6-5	ASRREGGSREQY
.	.	TRBJ1-2	TRBV25-1	ASAANGGYT
.	.	TRBJ1-2	TRBV2	ASRIGALPNYGYT
.	.	TRBJ1-5	TRBV6-5	ASSYRENQPQH
.	.	TRBJ2-7	TRBV4-1	ASSQVVSEQY
.	.	TRBJ1-1	TRBV4-2	ASRLGDTEAF
.	.	TRBJ1-4	TRBV25-1	ASSGAGATNEKLF
TRBD1	.	TRBJ2-7	TRBV20-1	SARDRDREN
.	.	TRBJ1-5	TRBV27	ASSLSSGSQPQH
.	.	TRBJ2-7	TRBV28	ASSLGTRYEQY
.	.	TRBJ1-1	TRBV2	ASSMGGVTNTEAF
.	few	TRBJ2-5	TRBV2	ASSGVETQY
TRBD1	.	TRBJ1-1	TRBV7-2	ASSSPRTGGANTEAF
.	.	TRBJ2-3	TRBV9	ASSEDSSAQY
.	.	TRBJ2-1	TRBV19	ASSPRSYNEQF
TRBD2	.	TRBJ2-7	TRBV7-2	ASSLTIAGGPEEQY
TRBD1	.	TRBJ1-4	TRBV5-1	ASSLDRDNEKLF
.	.	TRBJ1-5	TRBV28	ASRTTRQDYQPQH
TRBD1	once	TRBJ2-7	TRBV5-1	ASSPGFGQGAYEQY
TRBD2	.	TRBJ2-7	TRBV7-9	ASSLVLAGTGEQY
TRBD2	few	TRBJ2-1	TRBV14	ASSQVRTSGRNEQF
TRBD1	.	TRBJ2-7	TRBV5-4	ASSTRDRGSEQY
TRBD1	once	TRBJ1-1	TRBV5-1	ASSLGNNQLDRTGRAEAF
TRBD1	.	TRBJ2-7	TRBV7-9	ASSPSGTATYEQY
TRBD1	.	TRBJ2-7	TRBV15	ATSRAGQGLEQY
TRBD1	.	TRBJ1-1	TRBV6-1	ASNKDRVKTEAF
.	.	TRBJ1-2	TRBV19	ASSTGGGYT
.	.	TRBJ2-1	TRBV5-1	ASSLAGSPGLDEQF
.	few	TRBJ1-5	TRBV27	ASSSDSHNQPQH
.	.	TRBJ1-4	TRBV15	ATSRDPQRGWGEKLF